The 18 T cell receptor beta chains presented below share a single source sample, sequenced in a study of T cells in Graves' hyperthyroidism and ophthalmopathy. The source material, RNA transcripts, was used to amplify TCR beta CDR3 regions. In the first-round RT-PCR of the TCR CDR3, the HTBI primer set was used. TCRdb redid the calling of the multiplex PCR reads with MiXCR, one entry per CDR3 protein. The profile shows fewer than 600,000 distinct CDR3 sequences, 14% of them singletons. Specimen: blood. These receptor sequences come from a woman aged 40 to 49 with Graves' hyperthyroidism.

This clonotype was observed at least ten times. J is TRBJ2-1 and V is TRBV29-1, with 12 nucleotides matching TRBD2. The CDR3 is made up of 16 amino acids. The V segment lost 3 bases and the J segment 5 bases; nucleotides outside the gene matches: 8. Germline CDR1 and CDR2: SQVTM and ANQGSEA. CDR3 region: CSVEPLAGGVDNEQFF. The CDR3 bases are TGCAGCGTTGAGCCCCTAGCGGGAGGGGTTGACAATGAGCAGTTCTTC.

This clonotype has more than one count but fewer than ten. This chain uses TRBV4-1 with TRBJ2-1, with D possibly matching TRBD2 (6 bases). Germline V gives CDR1 MGHRA, CDR2 YSYEKL. The CDR3 contains 17 residues. V lost 1 base and J lost 1, with 14 bases in between. The CDR3 DNA reads TGCGCCAGCAGCCAAGTAGTAACGGGAGCTTCCTACAATGAGCAGTTCTTC. This gives the protein CASSQVVTGASYNEQFF.

Ten or more counts support this clonotype. V and J are TRBV11-3 and TRBJ2-3; D ambiguous. The V end was cut by 5 bases, the J end by 2 bases, with 14 bases between. Looked up from germline, CDR1 is SGHNT and CDR2 is YENEEA. The CDR3 sequence is 15 residues long. This CDR3 reads CASSAEGLPTDTQYF. DNA for the CDR3: TGTGCCAGCAGCGCGGAAGGGCTTCCCACAGATACGCAGTATTTT.

This clonotype was recorded at least ten times. V is TRBV27 and J is TRBJ2-7; a weak D match, TRBD1 (5 bases). This CDR3 region has 14 residues. V gave up 7 bases and J gave up 6 bases, with 19 bases separating them. Germline V gene data show CDR1 as MNHEY and CDR2 as SMNVEV (reference sequence). The CDR3 DNA reads TGTGCCAGCAATCGACAGAGAGCTTCCCCCGAGCAGTACTTC. It is translated as CASNRQRASPEQYF.

The chain joins TRBV25-1 to TRBJ2-1, with D perhaps matching TRBD2 (7 bases). The CDR3 spans 15 residues. Germline V gene sequence: CDR1 MGHDK, CDR2 SYGVNS. Trimming cost V 2 bases and J 5 bases, with 13 bases left between them. This CDR3 is CASSEQGTTNNEQFF. For the CDR3, the DNA is TGTGCCAGCAGTGAACAGGGGACTACAAACAATGAGCAGTTCTTC.

The chain uses TRBV10-3 and TRBJ2-1; the D is unclear. Per the germline V gene, CDR1 is ENHRY and CDR2 is SYGVKD. This CDR3 has 13 residues. V was cut by 6 bases and J by 7 bases, with 13 bases left in between. CDR3 DNA sequence: TGTGCCATCAGATTGGACGTAGTGAATGAGCAGTTCTTC. Translation gives CAIRLDVVNEQFF.

Many counts were recorded for this clonotype. V gene TRBV3-1 combines with J gene TRBJ2-2; the D gene is possibly TRBD1 (5 bases). This CDR3 contains 18 residues. V lost 1 base to trimming and J lost 3 bases, with 18 bases between them. Germline-derived CDR1 and CDR2 are LGHDT and YNNKEL (reference sequence). Here the CDR3 DNA reads TGTGCCAGCAGCCAAGCACAAGTTGAGGACACCTACACCGGGGAGCTGTTTTTT. This sequence encodes CASSQAQVEDTYTGELFF.

The sample holds many counts of this clonotype. The chain links TRBV28 to TRBJ2-7; TRBD1 aligns across 10 bases. This CDR3 region has 15 residues. CDR1 is MDHEN, CDR2 SYDVKM, per germline. V was clipped by 6 bases and J by 3 bases; unmatched bases: 8. DNA of the CDR3: TGTGCCAGCAGCCTCGGGACAGGGGCGGGCTACGAGCAGTACTTC. Its protein product is CASSLGTGAGYEQYF.

This rearrangement joins TRBV11-3 to TRBJ2-5; D is undetermined. Trimming cost V 1 base and J 1 base, with 10 bases left between them. The CDR3 contains 15 residues. Germline loops: CDR1 SGHNT, CDR2 YENEEA. The CDR3 bases are TGTGCCAGCAGCTTAGGCGCCGGCTTCCAAGAGACCCAGTACTTC. Protein product: CASSLGAGFQETQYF.

The V gene is TRBV5-1, the J gene TRBJ1-1; D call uncertain. CDR1 is SGHRS, CDR2 YFSETQ, per germline. The V end was cut by 0 bases, the J end by 3 bases, with 6 bases between. The CDR3 length is 13 residues. CDR3 bases: TGCGCCAGCAGCTTGGGGGCGGACACTGAAGCTTTCTTT. It codes for CASSLGADTEAFF. Full variable domain (missing parts from reference TRBV5-1 and TRBJ1-1): KAGVTQTPRYLIKTRGQQVTLSCSPISGHRSVSWYQQTPGQGLQFLFEYFSETQRNKGNFPGRFSGRQFSNSRSEMNVSTLELGDSALYLCASSLGADTEAFFGQGTRLTVV.

The chain is built from TRBV19 and TRBJ2-7, with 8 bases that match TRBD2. The CDR3 totals 16 residues. Germline CDR1 is LNHDA and CDR2 is SQIVND (reference sequence). Trimming removed 6 bases from V and 1 base from J; junction bases left unmatched: 11. CDR3 DNA: TGTGCCAGTAGACCTGAAGCGGGAGCCAGGTCCTACGAGCAGTACTTC. Protein sequence: CASRPEAGARSYEQYF.

This clonotype was seen a handful of times. This chain joins TRBV6-1 and TRBJ1-2; D is unresolved. This CDR3 comprises 13 residues. Trimming shortened V by 6 bases and J by 2 bases, and 10 bases separated the two germline ends. Germline CDR1 reads MNHNS; CDR2 reads SASEGT. The CDR3 nucleotides read TGTGCCAGCAGGACGGATTCCAACTATGGCTACACCTTC. This sequence encodes CASRTDSNYGYTF.

This chain links TRBV6-1 with TRBJ1-1; D uncertain. Trimming removed 5 bases from V and 4 bases from J, with 14 bases in between. This CDR3 has 14 residues. Germline V gene data show CDR1 as MNHNS and CDR2 as SASEGT. The CDR3 spells CASSSEGIGTEAFF. As DNA, the CDR3 is TGTGCCAGCAGTTCCGAAGGGATCGGCACTGAAGCTTTCTTT.

This clonotype came up many times. V usage is TRBV11-2 and J usage is TRBJ1-2; the D gene is possibly TRBD1 (6 bases). The CDR3 loop spans 13 amino acids. Germline lookup yields CDR1 SGHAT and CDR2 FQNNGV. V was cut by 5 bases and J by 4 bases, with 11 bases left in between. In DNA, the CDR3 is TGTGCCAGCAGCCAAGGGGGGGTCTATGGCTACACCTTC. This translates into CASSQGGVYGYTF.

This chain links TRBV7-8 with TRBJ1-2; TRBD1 might be the D (6 bases). This CDR3 is 13 amino acids long. V lost 5 bases and J 8 bases, leaving 15 bases between the germline ends. In germline, CDR1 is SGHVS, CDR2 FQNEAQ. CDR3 amino acids: CASSRGGAQGYTF. CDR3 bases: TGTGCCAGCAGCAGGGGGGGAGCGCAAGGCTACACCTTC.

This chain's CDR3 is CASSFLQTTNEKLFF. CDR3 DNA sequence: TGTGCCAGCAGCTTTTTACAGACAACTAATGAAAAACTGTTTTTT. The chain employs TRBV7-9 and TRBJ1-4; D remains unclear. The CDR3 length is 15 residues. CDR1 and CDR2 from the germline V gene are SEHNR and FQNEAQ (reference sequence). V gave up 3 bases and J gave up 0 bases, with 8 bases separating them. The whole variable domain, filled in from reference TRBV7-9 and TRBJ1-4, reads DTGVSQNPRHKITKRGQNVTFRCDPISEHNRLYWYRQTLGQGPEFLTYFQNEAQLEKSRLLSDRFSAERPKGSFSTLEIQRTEQGDSAMYLCASSFLQTTNEKLFFGSGTQLSVL.

This clonotype has a count of ten or more. The chain links TRBV7-9 to TRBJ1-1; D remains ambiguous. CDR1 is SEHNR and CDR2 is FQNEAQ in the germline V gene (reference sequence). This CDR3 comprises 12 residues. The V gene lost 5 bases and the J gene lost 1 base, with 5 bases spanning the gap. The CDR3 region is CASSLKNTEAFF. The DNA of the CDR3 is TGTGCCAGCAGCCTGAAGAACACTGAAGCTTTCTTT.

In this sample, this clonotype turned up many times. The J gene is TRBJ2-1, the V gene TRBV29-1; D remains ambiguous. The V gene's germline CDR1 is SQVTM and CDR2 ANQGSEA. Between the trimmed V and J ends, which lost 4 bases and 8 bases, there was a span of 6 bases. CDR3 length: 10 residues. The CDR3 DNA reads TGCAGCGTTGGATCGGATGAGCAGTTCTTC. It encodes CSVGSDEQFF.